This passage covers 19 T cell receptor beta chains from one sample sequenced in a study of blood T cell repertoires in COVID-19. This table comes from immunoSEQ multiplex PCR, and its TCRdb copy is limited to in-frame clones, with some not included. The data show about 200,000 clones, roughly 77% seen once. Sequenced material: peripheral blood. These receptors were collected from a woman between 40 and 55 years old with COVID-19, enrolled during active disease.

The chain links TRBV12-5 to TRBJ2-2, with a tentative D call TRBD1 (5 bases). Germline values: CDR1 LGHNT, CDR2 FRNRAP. The CDR3 loop spans 15 amino acids. Between the trimmed V and J ends, which lost 3 bases and 4 bases, there was a span of 12 bases. The CDR3 DNA follows: TGTGCTAGTGGTTTATCGGCAGGGTCCACCGGGGAGCTGTTTTTT. It yields the protein CASGLSAGSTGELFF.

The V gene is TRBV7-3, the J gene TRBJ2-1; 11 bases fit TRBD2. The CDR3 is 18 amino acids. V lost 7 bases and J lost 12; bases outside the gene matches: 23. The germline V gene encodes CDR1 SGHTA and CDR2 FQGTGA. This CDR3 is CASTPFGVTSGVVARQFF. CDR3 in DNA: TGTGCCAGCACCCCATTTGGGGTGACTAGCGGGGTAGTGGCGAGGCAGTTCTTC.

The chain has TRBV5-4 and TRBJ2-1; D might be TRBD2 (5 bases). V lost 3 bases and J lost 8, with 21 bases in between. This CDR3 is built from 16 residues. Germline V lookup: CDR1 SGHNT, CDR2 YYREEE (reference sequence). The CDR3, as DNA: TGTGCCAGCAGCTCAGGAGGCTATAGCCGCCTGTATGAGCAGTTCTTC. Translating it yields CASSSGGYSRLYEQFF.

The gene calls are TRBV10-3 and TRBJ1-2, with 7 bases identical to TRBD1. The CDR3 has 12 residues. CDR1 is ENHRY, CDR2 SYGVKD, per germline. The junction had 10 bases not matched to a gene; V was cut back by 11 bases and J by 7 bases. The CDR3 DNA reads as TGTGCCGTCACTACAGGGGATGTTGGCTACACCTTC. Amino acid sequence: CAVTTGDVGYTF.

This clone was observed many times. The rearrangement links TRBV10-1 to TRBJ1-1; TRBD1 aligns across 8 bases. This CDR3 has 15 residues. Germline lookup yields CDR1 WNHNN and CDR2 SYGVQD (reference sequence). The trim removed 6 bases at V and 1 base at J, leaving 7 bases unmatched. CDR3 loop: CASSSRTGSNTEAFF. CDR3 DNA: TGCGCCAGCAGCTCCCGGACAGGGTCGAACACTGAAGCTTTCTTT.

The chain combines TRBV27 with TRBJ1-1, with D uncertain. The germline V gene has CDR1 MNHEY and CDR2 SMNVEV (reference sequence). This CDR3 region has 15 residues. V dropped 7 bases and J dropped 0 bases, with 15 bases sitting between them. CDR3 protein: CASTSTGRMNTEAFF. The CDR3 nucleotides read TGTGCCAGCACTTCAACTGGGAGGATGAACACTGAAGCTTTCTTT.

Regarding this clone: One base away lies a much larger clone, so this may be a sequencing read error. The sample carries other DNA sequences with the same CDR3. This sequence joins TRBV18 and TRBJ2-1; TRBD1 aligns across 11 bases. J gave up 2 bases and V 3 bases, and 6 bases lay outside the gene matches. The CDR3 is made up of 17 amino acids. From germline, CDR1 is KGHSH and CDR2 LQKENI. CDR3 coding DNA: TGTGCCAGCTCACCGTCACCGGGACAGGGGGCCTACAATGAGCAGTTCTTC. As protein: CASSPSPGQGAYNEQFF.

The chain has TRBV7-9 and TRBJ2-5; TRBD2 aligns across 12 bases. This CDR3 region has 16 residues. Trimming at V came to 5 bases and at J to 3 bases, leaving 7 bases not matched to a gene. The germline CDR1 and CDR2 sequences are SEHNR and FQNEAQ (reference sequence). CDR3 protein: CASSRALAGGEETQYF. The CDR3 bases are TGTGCCAGCAGCCGCGCACTAGCGGGGGGTGAAGAGACCCAGTACTTC. Looking up the rest from reference TRBV7-9 and TRBJ2-5 gives the full variable domain: DTGVSQNPRHKITKRGQNVTFRCDPISEHNRLYWYRQTLGQGPEFLTYFQNEAQLEKSRLLSDRFSAERPKGSFSTLEIQRTEQGDSAMYLCASSRALAGGEETQYFGPGTRLLVL.

The chain carries TRBV7-3 and TRBJ2-1, with D possibly matching TRBD2 (6 bases). The CDR3 spans 13 residues. With 1 base removed from V and 5 bases from J, the gap between germline ends came to 6 bases. Germline CDR1 reads SGHTA; CDR2 reads FQGTGA. The CDR3: CASSLRRDNEQFF. The CDR3 coding sequence is TGTGCCAGCAGCTTAAGGAGGGACAATGAGCAGTTCTTC.

A remark on this clone: One junction end does not reproduce the germline sequence, and a read error may be involved. This chain connects TRBV7-2 to TRBJ1-2; 8 positions agree with TRBD1. The CDR3 runs 15 residues. Germline V lookup: CDR1 SGHTA, CDR2 FQGNSA. DNA for the CDR3: TGTGCCAGCAGCCCTGGACAGGGTTTAACGGTTCGCGGCTCCTTC. It yields the protein CASSPGQGLTVRGSF.

The chain has TRBV11-2 and TRBJ2-3, with TRBD2 matching 8 bases. Germline CDR1 and CDR2: SGHAT and FQNNGV. The junction had 1 base not matched to a gene; V was cut back by 3 bases and J by 2 bases. The CDR3 length is 14 residues. As DNA, the CDR3 is TGTGCCAGCAGCTTCGGACTAGCCACAGATACGCAGTATTTT. Protein product: CASSFGLATDTQYF.

The V and J genes are TRBV12-3 or TRBV12-4 and TRBJ1-2, with TRBD1 matching over 7 bases. The V and J ends lost 6 bases and 3 bases, in that order; junction bases with no gene match: 4. This CDR3 contains 13 residues. CDR3 DNA sequence: TGTGCCAGCAGCCCCACAGGGGACTATGGCTACACCTTC. This encodes CASSPTGDYGYTF.

This clone was picked up one time. V and J are TRBV9 and TRBJ2-1; 8 bases are shared with TRBD2. V was pared by 4 bases and J by 6 bases, with 9 bases of the junction left unmatched. CDR1 is SGDLS, CDR2 YYNGEE, per germline. This CDR3 spans 15 amino acids. CDR3 in DNA: TGTGCCAGCAGCCCGGGAGCGGGAGTTGGCAATGAGCAGTTCTTC. Encoded protein: CASSPGAGVGNEQFF.

The chain couples TRBV2 to TRBJ2-2, with D tentatively TRBD1 (6 bases). The CDR3 extends over 15 amino acids. Germline V gene data show CDR1 as SNHLY and CDR2 as FYNNEI. V was pared by 5 bases and J by 1 base, with 11 bases between. CDR3 loop: CASSPQTGNTGELFF. In DNA form, the CDR3 reads TGTGCCAGCAGTCCTCAGACAGGGAACACCGGGGAGCTGTTTTTT.

V usage is TRBV5-4 and J usage is TRBJ2-5; D gene uncertain. V was clipped by 4 bases and J by 2 bases, with 9 bases between them. This CDR3 is built from 13 residues. Germline-derived CDR1 and CDR2 are SGHNT and YYREEE (reference sequence). CDR3 protein: CASSPEWQETQYF. The CDR3 region has the DNA TGTGCCAGCAGCCCGGAGTGGCAAGAGACCCAGTACTTC.

This clone has more than one count but fewer than ten. The CDR3 DNA is TGCAGTGCGGAGCAGTCCTACGAGCAGTACTTC. It yields the protein CSAEQSYEQYF. The rearrangement uses TRBV20-1 and TRBJ2-7; D remains ambiguous. The CDR3 is 11 amino acids. Trimming took 6 bases from V and 1 from J, leaving 7 bases between them. CDR1 and CDR2 from the germline V gene are DFQATT and SNEGSKA (reference sequence).

The chain combines TRBV10-3 with TRBJ2-1, with TRBD2 identical over 13 bases. The CDR3 consists of 14 residues. Looked up from germline, CDR1 is ENHRY and CDR2 is SYGVKD. J gave up 10 bases and V 3 bases, and 3 bases lay outside the gene matches. This chain's CDR3 is CAISELAGGTEQFF. The CDR3 DNA reads as TGTGCCATCAGTGAACTAGCGGGAGGGACCGAGCAGTTCTTC.

The chain links TRBV6-6 to TRBJ2-7; the match to TRBD1 covers 9 bases. Trimming removed 5 bases from V and 3 bases from J; junction bases left unmatched: 8. Germline lookup yields CDR1 MNHNY and CDR2 SVGAGI (reference sequence). This CDR3 has 15 amino acids. CDR3 bases: TGTGCCAGCAGTCCTGGGACAGGGAAGGGCTACGAGCAGTACTTC. Translated: CASSPGTGKGYEQYF.

The V gene is TRBV29-1, the J gene TRBJ2-7; possibly TRBD1 for D (5 bases). Germline CDR1 reads SQVTM; CDR2 reads ANQGSEA. This CDR3 spans 12 amino acids. V lost 2 bases and J 1 base, leaving 6 bases between the germline ends. This CDR3 reads CSVEQGSYEQYF. CDR3 sequence (DNA): TGCAGCGTTGAACAGGGTTCCTACGAGCAGTACTTC.